The 21 T cell receptor beta chains listed next were all sequenced from one sample in a study of spatial heterogeneity in lung cancer. Time point defined: sample taken at primary tumor resection. TCRdb ran MiXCR on the 5' RACE reads and lists one entry per CDR3 protein. This sample yields 20,000 to 25,000 distinct CDR3 sequences, of which around 4.3% are seen a single time; about 7.7% belongs to the top ten. This sample comprised PBMCs, obtained at surgery. These TCRs come from a male donor with early-stage non-small cell lung cancer.

This clonotype was counted at least ten times. This chain connects TRBV11-2 to TRBJ2-1; 11 bases are shared with TRBD2. Germline lookup yields CDR1 SGHAT and CDR2 FQNNGV. J gave up 5 bases and V 5 bases, and 5 bases lay outside the gene matches. This CDR3 contains 15 residues. CDR3 nucleotide sequence: TGTGCCAGCAGCCCCGGGACTAGCGGAAACAATGAGCAGTTCTTC. Translating gives CASSPGTSGNNEQFF.

This clonotype was seen at least ten times. The chain links TRBV27 to TRBJ1-3, with TRBD1 matching over 8 bases. Looked up from germline, CDR1 is MNHEY and CDR2 is SMNVEV (reference sequence). The CDR3 covers 15 residues. V lost 4 bases and J lost 3; bases outside the gene matches: 5. The CDR3 loop reads CASSWTGRSGNTIYF. The CDR3 bases are TGTGCCAGCAGTTGGACAGGGAGGAGTGGAAACACCATATATTTT.

This clonotype rates as medium-sized (0.01 to 0.1%). The rearrangement uses TRBV6-6 and TRBJ2-3; perhaps TRBD2 as D (5 bases). The CDR3 is 15 amino acids. Deletions cut 7 bases from V and 3 bases from J, with 17 bases between. Germline CDR1 reads MNHNY; CDR2 reads SVGAGI (reference sequence). DNA of the CDR3: TGTGCCAGCATCTCTCGGCTAGCCATTACAGATACGCAGTATTTT. Translation gives CASISRLAITDTQYF.

This clonotype has at least ten counts. The V and J genes are TRBV28 and TRBJ2-7, with D maybe TRBD1 (5 bases). This CDR3 has 13 amino acids. Germline assignment: CDR1 MDHEN and CDR2 SYDVKM. The germline V and J ends were trimmed by 5 bases and 12 bases, with 20 bases remaining between them. The CDR3 is CASSLKPHSGPYF. The CDR3 bases are TGTGCCAGCAGTCTCAAACCTCACTCAGGGCCGTACTTC.

This clonotype was detected ten times or more. The gene calls are TRBV20-1 and TRBJ1-5, with a weak D call TRBD1 (5 bases). The germline CDR1 and CDR2 sequences are DFQATT and SNEGSKA (reference sequence). Trimming cost V 4 bases and J 6 bases, with 16 bases left between them. The CDR3 consists of 14 residues. CDR3 residues: CSATIDRARQPQHF. CDR3 in DNA: TGCAGTGCTACCATCGACAGAGCGCGTCAGCCCCAGCATTTT.

The V gene is TRBV30, the J gene TRBJ2-2, with D unclear. Germline-derived CDR1 and CDR2 are GTSNPN and SVGIG (reference sequence). Trimming removed 3 bases at V and 8 bases at J, with 13 bases between. The CDR3 has 13 amino acids. The chain's CDR3 is CAWRQTPIGELFF. The CDR3 DNA reads as TGTGCCTGGAGGCAGACCCCTATTGGGGAGCTGTTTTTT. The variable domain in full, with the rest retrieved from reference TRBV30 and TRBJ2-2, is SQTIHQWPATLVQPVGSPLSLECTVEGTSNPNLYWYRQAAGRGLQLLFYSVGIGQISSEVPQNLSASRPQDRQFILSSKKLLLSDSGFYLCAWRQTPIGELFFGEGSRLTVL.

This clonotype occurred many times. V gene TRBV5-1 combines with J gene TRBJ2-1, with 8 positions matching TRBD1. After removal of 0 bases from V and 6 bases from J, the junction contained 8 bases not matched to a gene. The CDR3 runs to 16 residues. Germline V gives CDR1 SGHRS, CDR2 YFSETQ. The CDR3 DNA is TGCGCCAGCAGCTTGGCCCAAACAGGGGGAGGCAATGAGCAGTTCTTC. This sequence encodes CASSLAQTGGGNEQFF.

This clonotype has at least ten counts. The genes are TRBV10-3 and TRBJ2-3; 12 bases fit TRBD2. Per the germline V gene, CDR1 is ENHRY and CDR2 is SYGVKD. The CDR3 has 16 amino acids. V shed 6 bases and J 6 bases; nucleotides not matched to a gene: 10. The CDR3 spells CAISRTSGEAGDTQYF. CDR3 in DNA: TGTGCCATCAGCCGGACTAGCGGGGAGGCAGGTGATACGCAGTATTTT.

This clonotype was counted a few times. The rearrangement joins TRBV13 to TRBJ2-7, with 8 positions matching TRBD1. The CDR3 spans 17 residues. V lost 5 bases and J lost 0; bases outside the gene matches: 12. Germline CDR1 and CDR2: PRHDT and FYEKMQ (reference sequence). CDR3 nucleotide sequence: TGTGCCAGCAGCCCGAGTGAGACAGGGGACGGCTCCTACGAGCAGTACTTC. Residues: CASSPSETGDGSYEQYF.

This clonotype was seen a few times. The genes are TRBV12-5 and TRBJ2-1, with 9 bases that match TRBD2. V dropped 5 bases and J dropped 0; count of bases not matched to a gene: 2. The CDR3 sequence is 15 residues long. Germline V CDR1 and CDR2: LGHNT, FRNRAP. CDR3 sequence reads: CASGVSGSSYNEQFF. In DNA form, the CDR3 reads TGTGCTAGTGGTGTTAGCGGGAGCTCCTACAATGAGCAGTTCTTC.

Only a few counts were recorded for this clonotype. The rearrangement uses TRBV13 and TRBJ2-7, with 8 bases matching TRBD2. The CDR3 has 13 residues. Losses at the gene ends were 2 bases for V and 5 bases for J; bases not matched to a gene: 2. CDR1 is PRHDT, CDR2 FYEKMQ, per germline (reference sequence). The CDR3 DNA follows: TGTGCCAGCAGCTTACTTAGCGGGGACGAGCAGTACTTC. Its protein is CASSLLSGDEQYF.

This clonotype occurred many times. The chain is built from TRBV27 and TRBJ1-1; the match to TRBD1 covers 11 bases. Germline CDR1 MNHEY, CDR2 SMNVEV (reference sequence). Losses at the gene ends were 3 bases for V and 4 bases for J; bases not matched to a gene: 1. This CDR3 spans 14 amino acids. CDR3 in DNA: TGTGCCAGCAGTTTGGACAGGGGGCCCACTGAAGCTTTCTTT. The encoded protein is CASSLDRGPTEAFF.

This clonotype was seen ten or more times. V usage is TRBV7-3 and J usage is TRBJ2-5; 7 bases align to TRBD2. This CDR3 contains 14 residues. Germline V gives CDR1 SGHTA, CDR2 FQGTGA. The J segment lost 1 base and the V segment lost 2 bases, leaving 1 base of the junction unmatched. The CDR3 is CASSLWGGQETQYF. The CDR3, as DNA: TGTGCCAGCAGCTTATGGGGGGGCCAAGAGACCCAGTACTTC. Combining the CDR3 with reference TRBV7-3 and TRBJ2-5 gives the whole variable domain GAGVSQTPSNKVTEKGKYVELRCDPISGHTALYWYRQSLGQGPEFLIYFQGTGAADDSGLPNDRFFAVRPEGSVSTLKIQRTERGDSAVYLCASSLWGGQETQYFGPGTRLLVL.

This clonotype was counted many times. V usage is TRBV7-2 and J usage is TRBJ2-3, with 8 nucleotides matching TRBD2. This CDR3 is 13 amino acids long. Germline values: CDR1 SGHTA, CDR2 FQGNSA. V gave up 9 bases and J gave up 4 bases; unmatched junction bases: 6. The CDR3 loop reads CASQREIPDTQYF. In DNA form, the CDR3 reads TGTGCCAGTCAGCGGGAGATCCCAGATACGCAGTATTTT.

V is TRBV5-4 and J is TRBJ2-2, with D possibly matching TRBD1 (6 bases). CDR1 and CDR2 (germline): SGHNT, YYREEE (reference sequence). Trimming stripped 0 bases from V and 7 bases from J, with 10 bases between. This CDR3 has 14 amino acids. CDR3: CASSLGGPGGELFF. The CDR3 nucleotides are TGTGCCAGCAGCTTGGGGGGGCCCGGCGGGGAGCTGTTTTTT.

This clonotype was seen many times. CDR3 in DNA: TGTGCCAGCAGTCTCCTCTTCTCTGGGGCCAACGTCCTGACTTTC. Amino acid sequence: CASSLLFSGANVLTF. The chain has TRBV12-3 or TRBV12-4 and TRBJ2-6; D remains ambiguous. V lost 5 bases to trimming and J lost 0 bases, with 8 bases between them. The CDR3 sequence is 15 residues long.

The V gene is TRBV6-2 or TRBV6-3, the J gene TRBJ2-7; D is undetermined. With 1 base removed from V and 4 bases from J, the gap between germline ends came to 8 bases. The germline V gene encodes CDR1 MNHEY and CDR2 SVGEGT. This CDR3 contains 13 residues. The CDR3 region is CASSYLTRYEQYF. The DNA for the CDR3 is TGTGCCAGCAGTTACTTAACGAGGTACGAGCAGTACTTC.

This clonotype was seen ten or more times. The gene calls are TRBV20-1 and TRBJ2-1; 12 bases match TRBD2. This CDR3 contains 15 residues. Germline-derived CDR1 and CDR2 are DFQATT and SNEGSKA (reference sequence). Unmatched junction bases numbered 11, after V lost 6 bases and J lost 8 bases. CDR3 DNA: TGCAGTGCCGATGACCGACTAGCGGGAGTCGATGAGCAGTTCTTC. This codes for CSADDRLAGVDEQFF.

This clonotype was detected a few times. This chain connects TRBV7-2 to TRBJ2-7, with 7 bases matching TRBD1. The CDR3 is 12 residues long. The germline V gene has CDR1 SGHTA and CDR2 FQGNSA. V shed 6 bases and J 7 bases; nucleotides not matched to a gene: 6. The CDR3 DNA follows: TGTGCCAGCAGTCGACAGGGCTTTGAGCAGTACTTC. Amino acid sequence: CASSRQGFEQYF.

This clonotype was recorded many times. The chain combines TRBV7-2 with TRBJ1-5; D gene uncertain. Trimming removed 7 bases from V and 7 bases from J, with 17 bases in between. This CDR3 is 14 amino acids long. The germline CDR1 and CDR2 sequences are SGHTA and FQGNSA. CDR3 sequence reads: CASTQAGGPQPQHF. As DNA, the CDR3 is TGTGCCAGCACCCAAGCTGGCGGACCCCAGCCCCAGCATTTT.

This clonotype was detected many times. The V and J genes are TRBV5-1 and TRBJ2-7, with a possible D match to TRBD1 (6 bases). This CDR3 comprises 15 residues. The germline gives CDR1 SGHRS, CDR2 YFSETQ. V gave up 0 bases and J gave up 2 bases, with 12 bases separating them. The CDR3 DNA is TGCGCCAGCAGCTTGGCCGGGGACAATCCCTACGAGCAGTACTTC. Its translation is CASSLAGDNPYEQYF.